The 18 T cell receptor beta chains below all came from one sample that was sequenced in a study of shared clonotypes between healthy human individuals. Clones were sequenced by immunoSEQ multiplex PCR, and TCRdb holds only the in-frame ones, with some missing. The repertoire holds under 1,900,000 clones, with around 98.5% as singletons. Sequencing was carried out using naive CD4+ T cells sorted from blood. Subset denoted: CD45RA+ positively selected. These receptors were collected from a man between 25 and 39 years old in good health.

The chain links TRBV9 to TRBJ2-1, with TRBD1 as a possible D gene (6 bases). This CDR3 contains 15 residues. V lost 2 bases and J lost 8, with 17 bases in between. From germline, CDR1 is SGDLS and CDR2 YYNGEE. In DNA, the CDR3 is TGTGCCAGCAGCGTCGTACAGGGCCAAGCGCATGAGCAGTTCTTC. Translation gives CASSVVQGQAHEQFF. Complete variable domain (other parts from reference TRBV9 and TRBJ2-1): DSGVTQTPKHLITATGQRVTLRCSPRSGDLSVYWYQQSLDQGLQFLIQYYNGEERAKGNILERFSAQQFPDLHSELNLSSLELGDSALYFCASSVVQGQAHEQFFGPGTRLTVL.

The V call is TRBV7-8, the J call TRBJ1-5, with 7 bases identical to TRBD1. CDR3 length: 20 residues. The V gene end was trimmed by 0 bases and the J gene end by 0 bases; junction bases not matched to a gene: 14. Per the germline V gene, CDR1 is SGHVS and CDR2 is FQNEAQ. CDR3 sequence (DNA): TGTGCCAGCAGCTTAGCCCCACGGGACAGTCACCTTTATAGCAATCAGCCCCAGCATTTT. The encoded protein is CASSLAPRDSHLYSNQPQHF.

The J gene is TRBJ2-5, the V gene TRBV5-1, with D tentatively TRBD1 or TRBD2 (5 bases each). The V gene lost 1 base and the J gene lost 5 bases, with 15 bases spanning the gap. From germline, CDR1 is SGHRS and CDR2 YFSETQ. The CDR3 contains 15 residues. The DNA for the CDR3 is TGCGCCAGCAGCTTGTTCTCCCTGGGGGTGGAGACCCAGTACTTC. Its protein product is CASSLFSLGVETQYF.

The chain carries TRBV7-9 and TRBJ2-1, with TRBD2 matching over 11 bases. The germline V gene encodes CDR1 SEHNR and CDR2 FQNEAQ (reference sequence). The CDR3 sequence is 15 residues long. Germline trimming cut 5 bases from V and 7 bases from J; bases unmatched to any gene: 7. DNA for the CDR3: TGTGCCAGCAGCGGAGGGACTAGCGGAAGTAATGAGCAGTTCTTC. The encoded protein is CASSGGTSGSNEQFF. The whole variable domain, remainder taken from reference TRBV7-9 and TRBJ2-1, is DTGVSQNPRHKITKRGQNVTFRCDPISEHNRLYWYRQTLGQGPEFLTYFQNEAQLEKSRLLSDRFSAERPKGSFSTLEIQRTEQGDSAMYLCASSGGTSGSNEQFFGPGTRLTVL.

With respect to this clone: The sample holds other DNA sequences that translate to the same CDR3. The chain uses TRBV18 and TRBJ2-7, with D uncertain. V lost 0 bases and J 2 bases, leaving 5 bases between the germline ends. The CDR3 covers 13 residues. Per the germline V gene, CDR1 is KGHSH and CDR2 is LQKENI. CDR3 coding DNA: TGTGCCAGCTCACCACCATCAGCCTACGAGCAGTACTTC. Translated, it gives CASSPPSAYEQYF. The entire variable domain, with the rest obtained from reference TRBV18 and TRBJ2-7, is as follows: NAGVMQNPRHLVRRRGQEARLRCSPMKGHSHVYWYRQLPEEGLKFMVYLQKENIIDESGMPKERFSAEFPKEGPSILRIQQVVRGDSAAYFCASSPPSAYEQYFGPGTRLTVT.

This sequence joins TRBV19 and TRBJ2-1; TRBD2 aligns across 10 bases. CDR3 size: 14 residues. Germline-derived CDR1 and CDR2 are LNHDA and SQIVND (reference sequence). V lost 11 bases and J lost 9; bases outside the gene matches: 13. The CDR3 reads CAVKGLAGAGEQFF. As DNA, the CDR3 is TGTGCCGTTAAGGGGCTAGCGGGAGCGGGTGAGCAGTTCTTC.

The chain's CDR3 is CASSPTSGRADEQYF. The CDR3 DNA reads as TGTGCCAGCTCGCCTACTAGCGGGAGGGCGGACGAGCAGTACTTC. The rearrangement joins TRBV18 to TRBJ2-7; 13 bases fit TRBD2. Germline CDR1 is KGHSH and CDR2 is LQKENI. This CDR3 region has 15 residues. V shed 6 bases and J 5 bases; nucleotides not matched to a gene: 7.

The chain is built from TRBV7-2 and TRBJ2-7; 8 bases match TRBD1. The germline gives CDR1 SGHTA, CDR2 FQGNSA. V shed 0 bases, J shed 4 bases, and the junction held 8 bases outside the gene matches. The CDR3 runs to 16 residues. CDR3 bases: TGTGCCAGCAGCTTAGCTTTAGGACAGGGTAATTACGAGCAGTACTTC. This sequence encodes CASSLALGQGNYEQYF.

About this clone: The junction does not match germline at one end; this may be a read error. This chain uses TRBV27 with TRBJ1-4; D is possibly TRBD1 (5 bases). This CDR3 is 14 amino acids long. The V gene's germline CDR1 is MNHEY and CDR2 SMNVEV (reference sequence). In DNA form, the CDR3 reads TGTGCAAGCAGGGATAACGTCCGGAATGAAAAACTGTTTTTT. Its translation is CASRDNVRNEKLFF. The full variable domain, with the rest looked up from reference TRBV27 and TRBJ1-4, is EAQVTQNPRYLITVTGKKLTVTCSQNMNHEYMSWYRQDPGLGLRQIYYSMNVEVTDKGDVPEGYKVSRKEKRNFPLILESPSPNQTSLYFCASRDNVRNEKLFFGSGTQLSVL.

The chain couples TRBV7-2 to TRBJ2-2; 9 nucleotides align to TRBD1. The V gene's germline CDR1 is SGHTA and CDR2 FQGNSA. There are 16 residues in the CDR3. Trimming took 4 bases from V and 4 from J; bases not matched to a gene: 7. CDR3 sequence reads: CASSSPGTGPTGELFF. CDR3 bases: TGTGCCAGCAGCTCCCCGGGGACAGGGCCCACCGGGGAGCTGTTTTTT.

The chain uses TRBV5-4 and TRBJ2-3; 8 positions match TRBD2. With V trimmed by 2 bases and J by 0 bases, 5 bases remained unmatched. This CDR3 has 16 residues. Germline V gene lookup returns CDR1 SGHNT and CDR2 YYREEE (reference sequence). The CDR3 reads CASSFKAGASTDTQYF. The CDR3 nucleotides are TGTGCCAGCAGCTTCAAAGCGGGGGCTAGCACAGATACGCAGTATTTT. Using reference TRBV5-4 and TRBJ2-3 for the parts outside the CDR3, the full variable domain is ETGVTQSPTHLIKTRGQQVTLRCSSQSGHNTVSWYQQALGQGPQFIFQYYREEENGRGNFPPRFSGLQFPNYSSELNVNALELDDSALYLCASSFKAGASTDTQYFGPGTRLTVL.

V usage is TRBV7-9 and J usage is TRBJ1-3; D uncertain. The ends were cut back, 7 bases at V and 4 bases at J, with 5 bases in the middle. The CDR3 is 11 residues long. The germline V gene has CDR1 SEHNR and CDR2 FQNEAQ (reference sequence). The CDR3 DNA reads as TGTGCCAGCACGTCCGGAAACACCATATATTTT. The encoded protein is CASTSGNTIYF.

This sequence joins TRBV10-2 and TRBJ2-5; perhaps D is TRBD1 or TRBD2 (6 bases each). The CDR3 sequence is 16 residues long. CDR1 and CDR2 from the germline V gene are WSHSY and SAAADI. V lost 6 bases to trimming and J lost 1 base, with 18 bases between them. The CDR3 DNA sequence: TGCGCCAGCAGACAACCGGGCCCGGGGGCCCAAGAGACCCAGTACTTC. Translating it yields CASRQPGPGAQETQYF.

The V call is TRBV7-2, the J call TRBJ2-5, with D tentatively TRBD2 (6 bases). The CDR3 covers 14 residues. Germline assignment: CDR1 SGHTA and CDR2 FQGNSA. The ends were cut back, 3 bases at V and 6 bases at J, with 14 bases in the middle. Written as DNA, the CDR3 is TGTGCCAGCAGCTTGGTGCGGGGTGGAAAGACCCAGTACTTC. Its protein product is CASSLVRGGKTQYF.

The chain is built from TRBV30 and TRBJ2-2, with D tentatively TRBD2 (5 bases). Trimming stripped 8 bases from V and 7 bases from J, with 11 bases between. Per the germline V gene, CDR1 is GTSNPN and CDR2 is SVGIG (reference sequence). The CDR3 totals 11 residues. The CDR3 spells CAGTTSGELFF. Here the CDR3 DNA reads TGTGCCGGCACAACTAGCGGGGAGCTGTTTTTT.

This clone appeared once. The chain couples TRBV5-1 to TRBJ1-3; D ambiguous. CDR1 is SGHRS and CDR2 is YFSETQ in the germline V gene. This CDR3 spans 16 amino acids. V was trimmed by 0 bases and J by 7 bases, leaving 17 bases between them. The CDR3 is CASSLASRTNGNTIYF. The DNA of the CDR3 is TGCGCCAGCAGCTTGGCCTCCCGGACCAATGGCAACACCATATATTTT.

CDR3: CASRGAPHTGELFF. In DNA, the CDR3 is TGTGCCAGTCGGGGGGCCCCCCATACCGGGGAGCTGTTTTTT. The rearrangement joins TRBV7-9 to TRBJ2-2; the D gene is possibly TRBD2 (7 bases). Trimming stripped 9 bases from V and 5 bases from J, with 16 bases between. The CDR3 runs 14 residues. Germline V gene data show CDR1 as SEHNR and CDR2 as FQNEAQ (reference sequence).

This chain links TRBV15 with TRBJ2-6; D gene ambiguous. Deletions cut 2 bases from V and 0 bases from J, with 11 bases between. This CDR3 has 17 residues. CDR1 and CDR2 (germline): LNHNV, YYDKDF (reference sequence). The CDR3 coding sequence is TGTGCCACCAGCAGACAACCCCGGAGCTCTGGGGCCAACGTCCTGACTTTC. This encodes CATSRQPRSSGANVLTF. Combining the CDR3 with reference TRBV15 and TRBJ2-6 gives the whole variable domain DAMVIQNPRYQVTQFGKPVTLSCSQTLNHNVMYWYQQKSSQAPKLLFHYYDKDFNNEADTPDNFQSRRPNTSFCFLDIRSPGLGDTAMYLCATSRQPRSSGANVLTFGAGSRLTVL.